Sequencing of this T cell receptor (beta chain) was carried out in a study of blood T cell repertoires in COVID-19. Sequencing was performed with immunoSEQ multiplex PCR; in TCRdb, only in-frame clones are kept and a portion is missing. Of some 180,000 clones detected, about three quarters appear once; the ten largest clones hold 8.5% to 10%. This CDR3 spans 17 amino acids. Trimming removed 1 base from V and 6 bases from J; junction bases left unmatched: 11. The germline V gene has CDR1 MNHNS and CDR2 SASEGT. This clone is a singleton in its sample. Sequencing was carried out using peripheral blood. J is TRBJ1-2 and V is TRBV6-1, with 10 bases fitting TRBD1. The sequence was collected from a woman aged 45-60 years with active or convalescent COVID-19. CDR3 loop: CASSEVLGQGRLNGYTF. The CDR3, as DNA: TGTGCCAGCAGTGAAGTCTTGGGACAGGGGAGGCTTAATGGCTACACCTTC.